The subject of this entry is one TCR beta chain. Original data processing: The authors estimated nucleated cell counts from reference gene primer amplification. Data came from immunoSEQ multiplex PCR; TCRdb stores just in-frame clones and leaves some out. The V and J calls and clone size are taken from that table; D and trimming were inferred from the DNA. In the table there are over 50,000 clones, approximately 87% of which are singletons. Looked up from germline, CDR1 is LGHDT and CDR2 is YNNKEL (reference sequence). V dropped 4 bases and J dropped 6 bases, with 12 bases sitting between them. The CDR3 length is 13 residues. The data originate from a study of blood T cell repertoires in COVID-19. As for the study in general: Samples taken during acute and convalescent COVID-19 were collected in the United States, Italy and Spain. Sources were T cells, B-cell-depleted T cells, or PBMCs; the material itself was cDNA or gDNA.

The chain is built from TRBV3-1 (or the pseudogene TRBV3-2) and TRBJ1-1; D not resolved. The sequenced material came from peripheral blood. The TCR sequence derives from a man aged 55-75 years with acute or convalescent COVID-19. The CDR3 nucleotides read TGTGCCAGCAGCCGCAACCGACAAGCTGAAGCTTTCTTT. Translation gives CASSRNRQAEAFF.